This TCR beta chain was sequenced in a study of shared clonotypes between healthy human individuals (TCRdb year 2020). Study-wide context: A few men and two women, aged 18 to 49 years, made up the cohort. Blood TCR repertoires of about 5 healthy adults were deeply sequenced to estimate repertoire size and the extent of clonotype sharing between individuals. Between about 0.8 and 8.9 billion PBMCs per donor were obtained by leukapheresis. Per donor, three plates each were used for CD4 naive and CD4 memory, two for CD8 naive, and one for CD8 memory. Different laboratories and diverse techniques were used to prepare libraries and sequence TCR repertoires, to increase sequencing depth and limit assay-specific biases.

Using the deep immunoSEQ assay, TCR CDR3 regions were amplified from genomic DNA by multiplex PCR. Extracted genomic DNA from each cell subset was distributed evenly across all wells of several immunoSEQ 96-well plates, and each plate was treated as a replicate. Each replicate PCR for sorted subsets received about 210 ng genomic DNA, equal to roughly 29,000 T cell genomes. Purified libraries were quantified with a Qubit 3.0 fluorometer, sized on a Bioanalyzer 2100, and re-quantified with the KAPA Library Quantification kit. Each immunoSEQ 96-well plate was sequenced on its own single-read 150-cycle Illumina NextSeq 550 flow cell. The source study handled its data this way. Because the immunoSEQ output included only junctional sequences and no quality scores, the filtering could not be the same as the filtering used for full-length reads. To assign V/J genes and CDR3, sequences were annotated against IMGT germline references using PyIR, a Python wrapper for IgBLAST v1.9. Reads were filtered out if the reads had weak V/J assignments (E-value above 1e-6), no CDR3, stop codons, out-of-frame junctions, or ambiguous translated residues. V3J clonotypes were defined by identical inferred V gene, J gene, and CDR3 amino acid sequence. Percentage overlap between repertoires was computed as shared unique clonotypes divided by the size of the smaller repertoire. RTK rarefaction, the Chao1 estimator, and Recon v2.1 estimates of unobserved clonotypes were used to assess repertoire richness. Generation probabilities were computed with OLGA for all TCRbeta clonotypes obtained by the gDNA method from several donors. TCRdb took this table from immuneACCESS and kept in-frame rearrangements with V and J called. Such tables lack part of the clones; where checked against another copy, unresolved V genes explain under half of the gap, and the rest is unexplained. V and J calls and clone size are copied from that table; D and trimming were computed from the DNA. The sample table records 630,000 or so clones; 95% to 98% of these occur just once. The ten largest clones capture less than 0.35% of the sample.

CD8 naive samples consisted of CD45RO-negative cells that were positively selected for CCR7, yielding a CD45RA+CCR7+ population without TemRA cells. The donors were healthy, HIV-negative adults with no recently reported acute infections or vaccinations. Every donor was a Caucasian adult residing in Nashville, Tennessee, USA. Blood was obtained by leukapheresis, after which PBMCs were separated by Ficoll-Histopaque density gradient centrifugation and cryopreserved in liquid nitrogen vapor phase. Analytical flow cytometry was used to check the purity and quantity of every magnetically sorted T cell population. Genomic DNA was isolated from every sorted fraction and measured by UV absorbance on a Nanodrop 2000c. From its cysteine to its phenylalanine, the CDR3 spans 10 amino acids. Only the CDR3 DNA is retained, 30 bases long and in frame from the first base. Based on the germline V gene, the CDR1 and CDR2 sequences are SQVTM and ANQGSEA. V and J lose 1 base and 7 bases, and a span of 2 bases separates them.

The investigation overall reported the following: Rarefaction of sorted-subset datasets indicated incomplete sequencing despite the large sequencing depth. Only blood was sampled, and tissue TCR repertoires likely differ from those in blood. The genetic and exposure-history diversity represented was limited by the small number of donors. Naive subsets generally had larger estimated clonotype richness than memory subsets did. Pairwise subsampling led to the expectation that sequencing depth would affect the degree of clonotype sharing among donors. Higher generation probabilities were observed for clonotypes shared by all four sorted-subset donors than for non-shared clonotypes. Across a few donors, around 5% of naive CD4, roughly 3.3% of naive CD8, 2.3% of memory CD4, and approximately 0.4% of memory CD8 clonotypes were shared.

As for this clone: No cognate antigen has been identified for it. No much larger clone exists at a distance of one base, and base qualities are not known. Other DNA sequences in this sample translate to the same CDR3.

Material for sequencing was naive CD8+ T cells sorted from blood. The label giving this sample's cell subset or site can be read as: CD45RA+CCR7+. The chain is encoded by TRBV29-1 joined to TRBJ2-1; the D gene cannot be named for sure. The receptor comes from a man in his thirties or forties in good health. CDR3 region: CSVEANEQFF. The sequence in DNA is TGCAGCGTTGAAGCGAATGAGCAGTTCTTC.